This T cell receptor beta chain was recovered during a study of T cell responses to AZD1222 COVID-19 vaccine. The study's findings and limits: Reportedly, nearly half of unique spike TCRs recognized epitopes outside B.1.351/B.1.1.7 mutations. Samples come after the peak T cell response, not at day 14.

The CDR3 totals 15 residues. The germline V gene encodes CDR1 LNHDA and CDR2 SQIVND (reference sequence). The V end lost 5 bases, the J end lost 0 bases, and 8 bases lay between the germline ends. Remarks on this clone: The antigen remains unidentified.

Measured with immunoSEQ multiplex PCR; TCRdb has only the in-frame clones, and not every one. The sample includes about 130,000 clones, roughly 91% seen only once; the top ten take around 0.98%. The V and J genes are TRBV19 and TRBJ2-6; D is unclear. This TCR was sampled from an adult who received the AZD1222 COVID-19 vaccine. The starting material was peripheral blood, obtained 28 days after the second AZD1222 dose. For the CDR3, the DNA is TGTGCCAGTAGTCCCCAGAGCTCTGGGGCCAACGTCCTGACTTTC. As protein: CASSPQSSGANVLTF. Drawing the rest from reference TRBV19 and TRBJ2-6, the complete variable domain is DGGITQSPKYLFRKEGQNVTLSCEQNLNHDAMYWYRQDPGQGLRLIYYSQIVNDFQKGDIAEGYSVSREKKESFPLTVTSAQKNPTAFYLCASSPQSSGANVLTFGAGSRLTVL.